This TCR beta chain derives from a study of shared clonotypes between healthy human individuals. This CDR3 is 17 amino acids long. Per germline, CDR1 SGHTA and CDR2 FQGTGA. V was shortened by 4 bases and J by 4 bases, with 20 bases between the two germline ends. Study-wide points: Non-shared clonotypes had lower generation probabilities than those shared by all four donors.

Splitting of each subset's genomic DNA was done evenly across several immunoSEQ plates. Sequencing used immunoSEQ multiplex PCR; TCRdb keeps in-frame clones, though not all of them. The sample consists of 2 million to 2.5 million clones, about 94% of them appearing once. On this clone: As yet, its antigen is unknown.

The sequenced material came from naive CD4+ T cells sorted from blood. The subset here: CD45RA+ positively selected. V and J are TRBV7-3 and TRBJ2-1; D is possibly TRBD2 (6 bases). This TCR derives from a man younger than 35 in good health. This CDR3 is CASSYSIGTGNYNEQFF. In nucleotides, the CDR3 is TGTGCCAGCAGCTACTCCATCGGGACTGGGAATTACAATGAGCAGTTCTTC. Complete variable domain (other parts from reference TRBV7-3 and TRBJ2-1): GAGVSQTPSNKVTEKGKYVELRCDPISGHTALYWYRQSLGQGPEFLIYFQGTGAADDSGLPNDRFFAVRPEGSVSTLKIQRTERGDSAVYLCASSYSIGTGNYNEQFFGPGTRLTVL.